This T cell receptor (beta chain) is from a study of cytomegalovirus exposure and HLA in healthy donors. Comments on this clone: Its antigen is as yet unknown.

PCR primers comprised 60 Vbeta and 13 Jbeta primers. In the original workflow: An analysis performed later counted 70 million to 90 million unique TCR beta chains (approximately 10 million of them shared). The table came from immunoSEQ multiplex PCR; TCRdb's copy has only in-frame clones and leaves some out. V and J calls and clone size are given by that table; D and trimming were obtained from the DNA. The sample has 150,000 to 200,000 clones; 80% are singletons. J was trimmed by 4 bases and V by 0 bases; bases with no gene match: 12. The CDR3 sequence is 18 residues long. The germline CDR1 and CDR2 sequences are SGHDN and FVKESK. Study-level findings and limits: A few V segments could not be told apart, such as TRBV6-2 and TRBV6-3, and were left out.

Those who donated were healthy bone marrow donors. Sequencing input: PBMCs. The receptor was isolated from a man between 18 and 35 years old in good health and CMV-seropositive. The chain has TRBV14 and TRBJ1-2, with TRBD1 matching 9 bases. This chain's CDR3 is CASSQDYTGTGSFYGYTF. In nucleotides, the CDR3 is TGTGCCAGCAGCCAAGATTACACCGGGACAGGGAGCTTCTATGGCTACACCTTC.